The 32 T cell receptor beta chains reported below all come from one sample, sequenced in a study of CD8 T cells in ankylosing spondylitis. TCRdb itself ran the 5' RACE reads through MiXCR, one entry per CDR3 protein. This sample carries approximately 350,000 distinct CDR3 sequences, 20% to 25% of them seen once, and the ten largest clones take less than 15%. The source material was blood, either unsorted or a sorted T cell fraction (not recorded which). Every receptor here comes from a male donor with ankylosing spondylitis or in good health (not recorded which).

The rearrangement uses TRBV4-1 and TRBJ2-1; D is undetermined. The CDR3 runs 15 residues. Germline V lookup: CDR1 MGHRA, CDR2 YSYEKL. V shed 1 base and J shed 4 bases, with 11 bases lying between them. CDR3 in amino acids: CASSQGQLLYNEQFF. CDR3 sequence (DNA): TGCGCCAGCAGCCAAGGCCAGCTCCTTTACAATGAGCAGTTCTTC.

The V gene is TRBV11-1, the J gene TRBJ2-7; TRBD1 agrees at 8 bases. Unmatched junction bases numbered 19, after V lost 5 bases and J lost 4 bases. This CDR3 comprises 18 residues. Per the germline V gene, CDR1 is SGHAT and CDR2 is FQDESV (reference sequence). CDR3 amino acids: CASSPMQGARSRSYEQYF. The CDR3 coding sequence is TGTGCCAGCAGCCCGATGCAGGGGGCGCGATCTAGAAGTTACGAGCAGTACTTC.

Here the CDR3 DNA reads TGTGCCATCAAGGCTAGCGGGGACCAGAGCTCCTACAATGAGCAGTTCTTC. Translating it yields CAIKASGDQSSYNEQFF. This chain links TRBV10-3 with TRBJ2-1, with 9 bases identical to TRBD2. Germline CDR1 is ENHRY and CDR2 is SYGVKD. The CDR3 length is 17 residues. The trim removed 7 bases at V and 0 bases at J, leaving 10 bases unmatched.

The J gene is TRBJ1-5, the V gene TRBV27, with 9 bases fitting TRBD1. Germline lookup yields CDR1 MNHEY and CDR2 SMNVEV (reference sequence). V was clipped by 6 bases and J by 6 bases; unmatched bases: 15. This CDR3 region has 17 residues. CDR3 protein: CASRPGQGRWSTQPQHF. As DNA, the CDR3 is TGTGCCAGCAGACCGGGACAGGGTAGGTGGTCCACTCAGCCCCAGCATTTT.

This clonotype came up many times. This chain joins TRBV12-3 or TRBV12-4 and TRBJ2-1; either TRBD1 or TRBD2 may fit D (5 bases each). This CDR3 spans 15 amino acids. V shed 6 bases and J shed 7 bases, with 19 bases lying between them. CDR3 region: CASSGELVWGNEQFF. The CDR3 nucleotides read TGTGCCAGCAGCGGAGAGCTAGTTTGGGGGAATGAGCAGTTCTTC.

V usage is TRBV11-1 and J usage is TRBJ2-2; 7 bases agree with TRBD1. The V and J ends lost 0 bases and 0 bases, in that order; junction bases with no gene match: 10. The CDR3 runs 19 residues. Germline-derived CDR1 and CDR2 are SGHAT and FQDESV (reference sequence). CDR3 nucleotide sequence: TGTGCCAGCAGCTTAGCGTTCTGGCAGGGGGAGACGAACACCGGGGAGCTGTTTTTT. It specifies CASSLAFWQGETNTGELFF.

This clonotype was counted only a few times. The chain recombines TRBV25-1 with TRBJ2-2; 8 nucleotides match TRBD1. The trim removed 6 bases at V and 1 base at J, leaving 1 base unmatched. Germline V gives CDR1 MGHDK, CDR2 SYGVNS. The CDR3 length is 14 residues. CDR3 sequence: CASSGQGNTGELFF. The CDR3 coding sequence is TGTGCCAGCAGCGGACAGGGGAACACCGGGGAGCTGTTTTTT.

Written as DNA, the CDR3 is TGTGCCAGCAGTTTAGGGACCACCCCCTCCTACGAGCAGTACTTC. This gives the protein CASSLGTTPSYEQYF. This chain connects TRBV27 to TRBJ2-7; either TRBD1 or TRBD2 may supply D (5 bases each). CDR1 MNHEY and CDR2 SMNVEV come from the germline V gene (reference sequence). This CDR3 has 15 amino acids. V lost 2 bases, J lost 0 bases, and 11 bases lay in between.

The chain combines TRBV7-2 with TRBJ1-2, with no clear D. The CDR3 length is 14 residues. Germline V CDR1 and CDR2: SGHTA, FQGNSA. Deletions cut 4 bases from V and 4 bases from J, with 13 bases between. The CDR3, as DNA: TGTGCCAGCAGCTCGTTCCTGGTTGGCTATGGCTACACCTTC. Translated: CASSSFLVGYGYTF.

The rearrangement uses TRBV19 and TRBJ1-1, with 7 bases matching TRBD1. The V segment lost 3 bases and the J segment 8 bases; nucleotides outside the gene matches: 6. This CDR3 comprises 13 residues. Germline loops: CDR1 LNHDA, CDR2 SQIVND (reference sequence). The chain's CDR3 is CASSINRGSEAFF. The CDR3 DNA reads TGTGCCAGTAGTATCAACAGGGGATCGGAAGCTTTCTTT.

This sequence joins TRBV27 and TRBJ1-6; tentative D call: TRBD1 (5 bases). The germline V and J ends were trimmed by 2 bases and 12 bases, with 11 bases remaining between them. There are 13 residues in the CDR3. Germline values: CDR1 MNHEY, CDR2 SMNVEV (reference sequence). The DNA of the CDR3 is TGTGCCAGCAGTTTAGGACCGGGGGGACCCCTCCACTTT. It yields the protein CASSLGPGGPLHF.

The chain carries TRBV20-1 and TRBJ2-3, with D perhaps matching TRBD2 (5 bases). V lost 2 bases to trimming and J lost 4 bases, with 25 bases between them. Germline CDR1 DFQATT, CDR2 SNEGSKA (reference sequence). The CDR3 runs to 18 residues. CDR3 in DNA: TGCAGTGCTAGATCTCCCGGATTAGAGGGCGAAGTAGCAGATACGCAGTATTTT. It translates to CSARSPGLEGEVADTQYF.

This clonotype was detected many times. This chain uses TRBV12-3 or TRBV12-4 with TRBJ2-1; no reliable D call. The CDR3 sequence is 15 residues long. With 3 bases removed from V and 7 bases from J, the gap between germline ends came to 16 bases. CDR3 sequence: CASSFEASLVNEQFF. In DNA, the CDR3 is TGTGCCAGCAGTTTTGAGGCCAGTCTGGTGAATGAGCAGTTCTTC.

The table lists this clonotype with many counts. V usage is TRBV12-3 or TRBV12-4 and J usage is TRBJ1-6; D is possibly TRBD1 (6 bases). The CDR3 runs to 14 residues. V lost 8 bases and J 9 bases, leaving 17 bases between the germline ends. Written as DNA, the CDR3 is TGTGCCAGCGGAAAACAGGGCATTAGTTCACCCCTCCACTTT. Its protein product is CASGKQGISSPLHF.

This clonotype was detected only a few times. This chain connects TRBV10-1 to TRBJ2-1; no clear D. The V gene lost 0 bases and the J gene lost 7 bases, with 4 bases spanning the gap. Germline lookup yields CDR1 WNHNN and CDR2 SYGVQD (reference sequence). The CDR3 totals 12 residues. The CDR3 here is CASSESVNEQFF. CDR3 bases: TGCGCCAGCAGTGAGTCTGTGAATGAGCAGTTCTTC.

J is TRBJ2-7 and V is TRBV12-3 or TRBV12-4; D may be TRBD1 (6 bases). V shed 4 bases and J shed 3 bases, with 10 bases lying between them. This CDR3 contains 13 residues. This chain's CDR3 is CASSSGTHYEQYF. DNA of the CDR3: TGTGCCAGCAGTTCCGGGACACACTACGAGCAGTACTTC.

A few counts support this clonotype. This chain connects TRBV24-1 to TRBJ2-2, with D uncertain. CDR1 and CDR2 (germline): KGHDR, SFDVKD. The CDR3 length is 16 residues. Trimming removed 3 bases at V and 1 base at J, with 11 bases between. CDR3 sequence (DNA): TGTGCCACCAGTGATAGGCAGGCGATGAACACCGGGGAGCTGTTTTTT. It yields the protein CATSDRQAMNTGELFF.

The gene calls are TRBV2 and TRBJ2-7; D is possibly TRBD2 (6 bases). Between the trimmed V and J ends, which lost 5 bases and 0 bases, there was a span of 17 bases. Germline lookup yields CDR1 SNHLY and CDR2 FYNNEI. The CDR3 runs to 16 residues. CDR3 sequence reads: CASSWTTNINSYEQYF. CDR3 bases: TGTGCCAGCAGTTGGACTACCAACATAAACTCCTACGAGCAGTACTTC.

The DNA for the CDR3 is TGCAGCGTTTATGGGCACCTTGAGACCCAGTACTTC. It encodes CSVYGHLETQYF. The chain is built from TRBV29-1 and TRBJ2-5; D unresolved. Trimming stripped 5 bases from V and 5 bases from J, with 12 bases between. The CDR3 loop spans 12 amino acids. Germline CDR1 is SQVTM and CDR2 is ANQGSEA.

The chain recombines TRBV7-9 with TRBJ1-2; maybe TRBD1 (6 bases). This CDR3 contains 14 residues. Germline CDR1 reads SEHNR; CDR2 reads FQNEAQ (reference sequence). Trimming cost V 5 bases and J 2 bases, with 12 bases left between them. The CDR3 region is CASSKTGPNYGYTF. The CDR3 DNA reads TGTGCCAGCAGCAAGACAGGACCAAACTATGGCTACACCTTC.

This clonotype came up a few times. V and J are TRBV10-1 and TRBJ2-7; the D gene is possibly TRBD1 (6 bases). V lost 1 base to trimming and J lost 0 bases, with 10 bases between them. There are 15 residues in the CDR3. From germline, CDR1 is WNHNN and CDR2 SYGVQD (reference sequence). The CDR3 coding sequence is TGCGCCAGCAGTGAGTACGGGACAAACTCCTACGAGCAGTACTTC. It encodes CASSEYGTNSYEQYF.

The table lists this clonotype with a few counts. The gene calls are TRBV7-2 and TRBJ2-1; D ambiguous. Germline CDR1 reads SGHTA; CDR2 reads FQGNSA. V lost 1 base to trimming and J lost 2 bases, with 3 bases between them. CDR3 length equals 13 residues. The CDR3 loop is CASSLDAYNEQFF. In DNA form, the CDR3 reads TGTGCCAGCAGCTTAGATGCCTACAATGAGCAGTTCTTC.

The sample holds many counts of this clonotype. The chain has TRBV4-1 and TRBJ2-7; no definite D call. The V end lost 0 bases, the J end lost 6 bases, and 9 bases lay between the germline ends. CDR1 is MGHRA and CDR2 is YSYEKL in the germline V gene. There are 13 residues in the CDR3. The CDR3 loop is CASSQDLSGEQYF. In DNA form, the CDR3 reads TGCGCCAGCAGCCAAGATCTGAGTGGCGAGCAGTACTTC.

The table lists this clonotype with many counts. This sequence joins TRBV20-1 and TRBJ1-1; no clear D gene. Germline V gene lookup returns CDR1 DFQATT and CDR2 SNEGSKA (reference sequence). The CDR3 consists of 11 residues. Trimming cost V 3 bases and J 3 bases, with 5 bases left between them. The CDR3 sequence is CSARDYTEAFF. The CDR3 nucleotides read TGCAGTGCTAGGGATTACACTGAAGCTTTCTTT.

This chain joins TRBV6-2 or TRBV6-3 and TRBJ2-2, with a weak D call TRBD2 (7 bases). Trimming left V 6 bases short and J 3 bases short, with 17 bases between. The CDR3 has 16 amino acids. Looked up from germline, CDR1 is MNHEY and CDR2 is SVGEGT. For the CDR3, the DNA is TGTGCCAGCAGCTTCCTAGGGGGGGGAGACACCGGGGAGCTGTTTTTT. This translates into CASSFLGGGDTGELFF.

V is TRBV12-3 or TRBV12-4 and J is TRBJ2-1; D is unresolved. The CDR3 has 14 amino acids. V gave up 3 bases and J gave up 4 bases, with 10 bases separating them. The CDR3 nucleotides read TGTGCCAGCAGTTTGGGCTTAATGTACAATGAGCAGTTCTTC. Encoded protein: CASSLGLMYNEQFF.

The rearrangement uses TRBV28 and TRBJ2-5; D gene unclear. Germline V CDR1 and CDR2: MDHEN, SYDVKM. The CDR3 length is 14 residues. V was cut by 6 bases and J by 1 base, with 12 bases left in between. Here the CDR3 DNA reads TGTGCCAGCAGCTTCACCGACTTCCAAGAGACCCAGTACTTC. This translates into CASSFTDFQETQYF.

This rearrangement joins TRBV3-1 to TRBJ2-1, with D maybe TRBD1 (5 bases). V shed 2 bases and J shed 1 base, with 9 bases lying between them. Germline CDR1 LGHDT, CDR2 YNNKEL (reference sequence). There are 15 residues in the CDR3. The CDR3 DNA reads as TGTGCCAGCAGCCAACGGACATTTTCCTACAATGAGCAGTTCTTC. This encodes CASSQRTFSYNEQFF.

This clonotype was seen only a few times. The gene calls are TRBV20-1 and TRBJ2-1; D is perhaps TRBD2 (7 bases). Between the trimmed V and J ends, which lost 1 base and 8 bases, there was a span of 18 bases. The germline gives CDR1 DFQATT, CDR2 SNEGSKA (reference sequence). The CDR3 covers 15 residues. CDR3 region: CSARVEGGPWDEQFF. Written as DNA, the CDR3 is TGCAGTGCTAGAGTGGAGGGGGGGCCTTGGGATGAGCAGTTCTTC.

The V and J genes are TRBV28 and TRBJ2-1; the D is unclear. V dropped 3 bases and J dropped 4 bases, with 10 bases sitting between them. Germline-derived CDR1 and CDR2 are MDHEN and SYDVKM. CDR3 length equals 14 residues. In DNA, the CDR3 is TGTGCCAGCAGTTTCCCCGGGCCATACAATGAGCAGTTCTTC. This gives the protein CASSFPGPYNEQFF.

This clonotype was seen more than once but under ten times. The CDR3 loop is CASSIWGNTEAFF. The CDR3 nucleotides are TGTGCCAGTAGTATTTGGGGGAACACTGAAGCTTTCTTT. The chain uses TRBV19 and TRBJ1-1, with D unclear. This CDR3 region has 13 residues. Trimming pared 3 bases from V and 1 base from J, leaving 6 bases between. Germline-derived CDR1 and CDR2 are LNHDA and SQIVND (reference sequence).

The chain couples TRBV3-1 to TRBJ2-7; D possibly corresponds to TRBD1 (5 bases). Looked up from germline, CDR1 is LGHDT and CDR2 is YNNKEL (reference sequence). This CDR3 comprises 13 residues. Trimming took off 2 bases at V and 2 bases at J, with 7 bases between the two ends. The CDR3 nucleotides read TGTGCCAGCAGCCAAAAGGGGACCTACGAGCAGTACTTC. It yields the protein CASSQKGTYEQYF.